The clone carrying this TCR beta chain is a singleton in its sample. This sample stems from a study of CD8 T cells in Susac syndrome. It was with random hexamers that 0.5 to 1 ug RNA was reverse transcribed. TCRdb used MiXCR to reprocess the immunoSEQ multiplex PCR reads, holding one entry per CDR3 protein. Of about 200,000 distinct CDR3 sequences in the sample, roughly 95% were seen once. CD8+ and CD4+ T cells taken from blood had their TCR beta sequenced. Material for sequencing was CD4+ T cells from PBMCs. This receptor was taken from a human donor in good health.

CDR3 loop: CASSLRTTQETQYF. The CDR3 nucleotides read TGTGCCAGCAGTCTCCGGACGACTCAAGAGACCCAGTACTTC. The V and J genes are TRBV27 and TRBJ2-5; D gene uncertain. Germline assignment: CDR1 MNHEY and CDR2 SMNVEV (reference sequence). This CDR3 region has 14 residues. V lost 5 bases, J lost 2 bases, and 12 bases lay in between.